The present TCR beta chain was sequenced within a study of blood T cell repertoires in COVID-19. Method: immunoSEQ multiplex PCR; TCRdb's copy keeps in-frame clones and lacks some. The sample has hundreds of thousands of clones; roughly nine tenths are singletons. V lost 5 bases and J 6 bases, leaving 15 bases between the germline ends. There are 13 residues in the CDR3. Looked up from germline, CDR1 is SGHRS and CDR2 is YFSETQ. The specimen sequenced was peripheral blood. This sequence joins TRBV5-1 and TRBJ2-7, with TRBD1 as a possible D gene (6 bases). This clonotype was sampled from a woman in her sixties or seventies who had recovered from COVID-19. The CDR3 DNA reads TGCGCCAGCAGTTACGACAGGCTGGCCGAGCAGTACTTC. Protein product: CASSYDRLAEQYF.